This T cell receptor (beta chain) comes out of a study of beta chain features in type 1 diabetes (dated by TCRdb to the late 2010s). Context from the whole study: Mean age, gender distribution, total cell number and subset yield did not differ between patients and healthy donors. Across all samples, almost 110 million sorted cells were examined, and cell number per subset correlated strongly with RNA yield. The study compared the TCRB repertoires of sorted circulating CD4+ T cell subsets in recently diagnosed type 1 diabetes patients with those in matched healthy donors. Regulatory and stem cell-like memory subsets were isolated from only 8 patients and roughly 8 healthy donors, whereas naive and central memory subsets came from all 30 or so donors.

Each donor gave one peripheral blood draw, roughly 0.11 L on average, collected into heparinised tubes. Naive, central memory, regulatory and stem cell-like memory CD4+ T cells were sorted on a BD FACSAria II using a panel including CD45RO, CCR7, CD25, CD127, CD95 and CD27. Purity was above 95% for every sorted population. Right away, PBMCs were isolated by Lymphoprep density gradient centrifugation and were stained directly, with no culture step. So that batch effects would be minimized, each experiment stained and sorted samples in pairs, pairing one healthy donor with one patient. The study at large found these results: A moderate but significant shortening of TCRB CDR3 length was observed in type 1 diabetes patients in all four CD4+ subsets. Fewer insertions and more nucleotide deletions at VDJ recombination sites were observed in patients with type 1 diabetes, implying thymic rearrangement abnormalities. Shorter templates might have been favored by PCR, but patient and control samples were amplified and corrected together, so both groups would have been affected equally by any skew. Because cDNA rather than genomic DNA was sequenced, highly expressing activated cells could have been over-represented, although no difference in activation and CD3 levels was found between groups. Because the HLA sub-analyses included only small numbers of individuals, any influence of HLA type on TCRB rearrangement was left unresolved. Naive, central memory and regulatory TCRB repertoires appeared more similar among patients than among healthy donors.

CDR1 is given as SNHLY and CDR2 as FYNNEI, both from the germline V gene. From its cysteine to its phenylalanine, the CDR3 spans 15 amino acids. Only the CDR3 DNA stays, 45 bases, in frame from base 1. The germline V end is reduced by 3 bases and the J end by 8 bases; junction bases left unmatched: 6. The High Capacity cDNA Reverse Transcription Kit was used to reverse transcribe all of the isolated RNA, meaning that expressed TCRB transcripts were what got sequenced. Deep immunoSEQ sequencing was applied to naive, central memory and regulatory T cell samples, giving an average of roughly 3.5 million total reads per sample. Sorted cells were lysed in RLT buffer and RNA was extracted with DNase-treated RNeasy Micro or Mini kits, depending on cell number. To prevent cross-contamination, every cell subset was processed on its own, while patient and healthy donor samples were processed together. The immunoSEQ multiplex PCR was used to amplify TCRB sequences from cDNA, yielding 87-bp fragments that span the CDR3 region. Sequencing of the amplicons was performed on the Illumina HiSeq platform. From the authors' description of their analysis: Synthetic template baselines were used to correct PCR bias computationally, reads within Hamming distance 2 were collapsed together, and singletons that could not be merged were discarded. Reads were aligned to IMGT to assign V, D and J genes, CDR3 length, and insertions or deletions at six rearrangement sites. Clonotype counts were normalized to sorted cell number within each subset before computing true diversity and Gini coefficients with the tcR R package. Repertoire sharing was quantified using the overlap coefficient calculated on TCRB nucleotide sequences. The table was pulled from immuneACCESS by TCRdb, which kept in-frame rearrangements only. Such tables lose some clones; where checked, under half of the loss comes from unresolved V genes, and the rest has no known cause. V, J and clone size are those of that table, while D and trimming were read from the DNA. The sample records roughly 160,000 clones, 7.8% of which are singletons. The ten largest clonotypes hold roughly 1% of the sample.

Turning to this clone: Its target antigen remains unknown. One base away there is no much larger clone; base qualities are not given.

The chain uses TRBV2 and TRBJ2-1, with 11 bases matching TRBD2. Input material: central memory CD4+ T cells from blood. This clonotype originated in a middle-aged woman with type 1 diabetes. The DNA reads as follows: TGTGCCAGCAGTGATAATAGCGGGAGGGTGGATGAGCAGTTCTTC. This sequence encodes CASSDNSGRVDEQFF.